This is a list of T cell receptor beta chains from one sample in a study of CD8+ T cells in alopecia areata. Using immunoSEQ multiplex PCR, the repertoire was profiled, and TCRdb retains in-frame clones only, with some absent. The sample holds 150,000 to 200,000 clones, roughly 60% seen once. The input for sequencing was CD4+ T cells sorted from blood, taken between weeks 49 and 50, from a patient treated with tofacitinib. The receptors originated from a human donor with alopecia areata. CDR3s include the opening cysteine and the closing phenylalanine or tryptophan. D genes are given only for firm matches.

v_gene	d_gene	j_gene	CDR3aa
TRBV14	.	TRBJ2-7	CASSPGAGVYEQYF
TRBV10-3	.	TRBJ2-5	CAISATMGETQYF
TRBV30	.	TRBJ1-2	CAWRRSNYGYTF
TRBV5-1	.	TRBJ1-1	CASSRTTSLETEAFF
TRBV5-6	.	TRBJ2-1	CASSSGDRSYNEQFF
TRBV25-1	TRBD1	TRBJ1-6	CASSEYRGNSPLHF
TRBV11-2	.	TRBJ2-3	CASSLSRQASTDTQYF
TRBV7-9	.	TRBJ1-2	CASSLAQNGHYGYTF
TRBV6-5	.	TRBJ1-1	CASRSGQRTEAFF
TRBV10-3	.	TRBJ2-1	CAISGDRYNEQFF
TRBV5-6	TRBD2	TRBJ2-1	CASSLGLAGTNEQFF
TRBV7-2	TRBD2	TRBJ2-7	CASSLERGSSYEQYF
TRBV4-1	.	TRBJ1-5	CASSQGWDQPQHF
TRBV10-3	TRBD1	TRBJ1-4	CAISPGQGREKLFF
TRBV30	.	TRBJ2-7	CAFRDMGEQYF
TRBV29-1	.	TRBJ1-4	CSVEDRMGEKLFF
TRBV5-1	.	TRBJ2-3	CASSLVKLGTADTQYF
TRBV30	.	TRBJ2-7	CAWSDQAYEQYF
TRBV25-1	.	TRBJ1-6	CASSKTANGNSPLHF
TRBV6-1	TRBD1	TRBJ2-6	CASSVNRGSSGANVLTF
TRBV11-2	.	TRBJ2-1	CASKGYNEQFF
TRBV2	.	TRBJ2-1	CASRVSGLYNEQFF
TRBV29-1	.	TRBJ1-5	CSVGQGVDQPQHF
TRBV12-5	TRBD1	TRBJ1-2	CASGLPPGQGAFF
TRBV6-6	TRBD1	TRBJ1-5	CASSYGTGGGNQPQHF
TRBV25-1	.	TRBJ2-2	CASSVLNMNTGELFF
TRBV29-1	.	TRBJ2-7	CSVETGIAYEQYF
TRBV9	.	TRBJ1-1	CASSVADNTEAFF
TRBV6-5	.	TRBJ1-2	CASSYRGTYGYTF
TRBV11-2	TRBD2	TRBJ2-1	CASSPGLAGYEQFF
TRBV19	.	TRBJ1-1	CASSIGAHLMNAEAFF
TRBV12-5	TRBD2	TRBJ2-1	CASGLTSGGNNEQFF
TRBV30	.	TRBJ1-2	CAWSVAGGYTF
TRBV2	.	TRBJ1-6	CASSGDSNSPLHF
TRBV18	.	TRBJ2-3	CASSPKDTQYF
TRBV6-1	.	TRBJ1-1	CASSPGQRTEAFF
TRBV7-9	.	TRBJ1-1	CASSSSLNTEAFF
TRBV7-9	TRBD1	TRBJ1-2	CASTEDRGPYGYTF
TRBV29-1	TRBD1	TRBJ2-7	CSAGTGIDEQYF
TRBV25-1	.	TRBJ2-2	CASSESGIQAGELFF
TRBV29-1	.	TRBJ2-3	CSVLLTASSTDTQYF
TRBV4-3	.	TRBJ2-1	CASSQDPRHNEQFF
TRBV5-8	TRBD1	TRBJ1-5	CASSLGQGARQPQHF
TRBV7-9	.	TRBJ1-5	CASSLDSNQPQHF
TRBV7-8	.	TRBJ2-1	CASSFLGYNEQFF
TRBV27	.	TRBJ1-2	CASSFAGSQPSYGYTF
TRBV9	.	TRBJ1-2	CASSPGVTYGYTF
TRBV7-6	.	TRBJ2-3	CASSPQNLQYTDTQYF
TRBV29-1	.	TRBJ2-3	CSVDNVMADTQYF
TRBV5-6	.	TRBJ2-3	CASSFDLRSRRDTQYF